This T cell receptor (beta chain) was recovered during a study of blood T cell repertoires in COVID-19. Study at large: Whether acute or convalescent, the COVID-19 samples came from the United States, Italy and Spain. Sample material is recorded as cDNA or gDNA derived from T cells, B-cell-depleted T cells, or PBMCs.

Source study methods: The assay estimated nucleated cells by amplifying reference gene primers. Clones were sequenced by immunoSEQ multiplex PCR, and TCRdb holds only the in-frame ones, with some missing. The DNA was the basis for D and trimming; V, J and clone size are from that table. Among around 180,000 clones listed, 85% to 90% were seen once. Germline V gene data show CDR1 as SGHNT and CDR2 as YYREEE (reference sequence). The length of the CDR3 is 14 residues. Trimming shortened V by 2 bases and J by 4 bases, and 9 bases separated the two germline ends. This receptor was identified in a woman in her 30s with active or convalescent COVID-19. Sequencing input: peripheral blood. This chain connects TRBV5-4 to TRBJ1-4; D remains ambiguous. CDR3 sequence (DNA): TGTGCCAGCAGCTTACGTCTAAGTAATGAAAAACTGTTTTTT. It specifies CASSLRLSNEKLFF.